This T cell receptor (beta chain) derives from a study of TIL therapy for anti-PD-1-resistant metastatic lung cancer. Study-wide background: Tumors carried a median about 1.6 non-synonymous mutations per megabase.

The V segment lost 2 bases and the J segment 5 bases; nucleotides outside the gene matches: 6. CDR3 length: 16 residues. CDR1 and CDR2 from the germline V gene are MNHEY and SMNVEV (reference sequence). Findings of the study overall: Treatment-naive, never-smoker and oncogene-addicted patients were overrepresented in this highly selected cohort.

Comment on this clone: Antigen unknown.

Regarding time point: pre-treatment sample, taken before nivolumab and TIL therapy. Enrollment ran from late 2017 to early 2020. Sequencing used immunoSEQ v3. Survey-level samples got roughly 1.9 million read pairs; deep-level samples got about 5-6.5 million. Here immunoSEQ multiplex PCR was the method, and the copy in TCRdb shows in-frame clones only, minus some. The data show about 50,000 clones, around 80% seen once. The sequence derives from a woman aged 30-85 years with non-small cell lung cancer. The chain couples TRBV27 to TRBJ2-1; 10 bases match TRBD2. The material was blood, obtained at baseline. CDR3 residues: CASSLEAGGKDNEQFF. For the CDR3, the DNA is TGTGCCAGCAGTTTAGAAGCGGGAGGGAAAGACAATGAGCAGTTCTTC.